This T cell receptor beta chain was identified during a study of shared clonotypes between healthy human individuals. Whole-study findings and limits: Naive subsets typically showed greater estimated richness than memory subsets.

V lost 4 bases, J lost 4 bases, and 8 bases lay in between. CDR1 is SGHRS, CDR2 YFSETQ, per germline. The length of the CDR3 is 12 residues. This clone was seen more than once but under ten times. Its matching antigen is unknown. Data came from immunoSEQ multiplex PCR; TCRdb stores just in-frame clones and leaves some out. The sample includes about 2.3 million clones, 93% of them seen just once. This chain connects TRBV5-1 to TRBJ1-1; D not certain. The sequencing input was naive CD4+ T cells from PBMCs. Specified subset: CD45RA+ positively selected. The sequence was obtained from a young man in good health. Some clones in this sample may be carry-over from other donors' samples. This CDR3 is CASSEGFTEAFF. CDR3 sequence (DNA): TGCGCCAGCAGCGAAGGGTTCACTGAAGCTTTCTTT.